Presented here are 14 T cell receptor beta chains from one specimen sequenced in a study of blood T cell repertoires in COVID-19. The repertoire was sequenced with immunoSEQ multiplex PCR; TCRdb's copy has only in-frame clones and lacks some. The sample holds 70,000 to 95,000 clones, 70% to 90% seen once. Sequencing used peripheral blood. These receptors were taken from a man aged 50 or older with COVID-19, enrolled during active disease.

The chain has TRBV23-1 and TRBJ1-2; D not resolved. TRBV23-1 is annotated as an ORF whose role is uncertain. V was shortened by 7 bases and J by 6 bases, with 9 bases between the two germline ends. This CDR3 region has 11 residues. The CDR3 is CASTPRDGYTF. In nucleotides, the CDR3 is TGCGCCAGCACCCCGCGTGATGGCTACACCTTC.

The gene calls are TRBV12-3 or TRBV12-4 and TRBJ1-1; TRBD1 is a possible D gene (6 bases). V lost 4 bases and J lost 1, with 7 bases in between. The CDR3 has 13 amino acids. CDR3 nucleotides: TGTGCCAGCAGTTGGACAGCGAACACTGAAGCTTTCTTT. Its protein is CASSWTANTEAFF.

The chain's CDR3 is CASSFGQGYNEQFF. The CDR3 nucleotides are TGTGCCAGTAGTTTCGGACAGGGGTACAATGAGCAGTTCTTC. The rearrangement links TRBV19 to TRBJ2-1; 9 bases agree with TRBD1. Germline assignment: CDR1 LNHDA and CDR2 SQIVND (reference sequence). The CDR3 sequence is 14 residues long. With V trimmed by 5 bases and J by 4 bases, 3 bases remained unmatched.

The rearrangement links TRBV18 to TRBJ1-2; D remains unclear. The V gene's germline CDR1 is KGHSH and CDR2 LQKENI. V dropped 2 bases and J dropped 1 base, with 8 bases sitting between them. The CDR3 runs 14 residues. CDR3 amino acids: CASSPGRNNYGYTF. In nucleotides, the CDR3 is TGTGCCAGCTCACCAGGGAGGAATAACTATGGCTACACCTTC.

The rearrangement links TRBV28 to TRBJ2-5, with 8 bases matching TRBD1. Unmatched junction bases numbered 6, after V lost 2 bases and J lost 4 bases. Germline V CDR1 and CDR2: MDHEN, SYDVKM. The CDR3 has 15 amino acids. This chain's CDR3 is CASSLPGTGRETQYF. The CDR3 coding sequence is TGTGCCAGCAGTTTACCCGGGACAGGCAGAGAGACCCAGTACTTC.

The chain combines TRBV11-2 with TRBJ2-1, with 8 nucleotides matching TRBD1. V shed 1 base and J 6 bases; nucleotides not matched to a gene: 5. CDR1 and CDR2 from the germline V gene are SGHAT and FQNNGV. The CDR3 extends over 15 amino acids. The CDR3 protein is CASSLVQGVRNEQFF. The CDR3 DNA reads TGTGCCAGCAGCTTAGTACAGGGGGTTCGCAATGAGCAGTTCTTC.

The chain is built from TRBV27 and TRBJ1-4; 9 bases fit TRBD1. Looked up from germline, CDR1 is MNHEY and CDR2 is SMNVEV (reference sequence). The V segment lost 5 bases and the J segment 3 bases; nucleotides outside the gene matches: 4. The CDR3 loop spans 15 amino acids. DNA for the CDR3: TGTGCCAGCAGTCACGGACAGGGGCCTAATGAAAAACTGTTTTTT. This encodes CASSHGQGPNEKLFF.

The CDR3 here is CASSPQGVYNSPLHF. For the CDR3, the DNA is TGTGCCAGTAGTCCACAGGGGGTCTATAATTCACCCCTCCACTTT. The chain has TRBV19 and TRBJ1-6, with 8 bases that match TRBD1. The trim removed 5 bases at V and 3 bases at J, leaving 3 bases unmatched. Germline lookup yields CDR1 LNHDA and CDR2 SQIVND (reference sequence). The CDR3 loop spans 15 amino acids.

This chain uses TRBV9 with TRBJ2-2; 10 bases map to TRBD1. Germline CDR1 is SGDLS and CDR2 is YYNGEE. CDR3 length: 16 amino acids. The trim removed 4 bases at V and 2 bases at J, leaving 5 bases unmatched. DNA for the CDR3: TGTGCCAGCAGCCCAGGACAGGGGGGTAACACCGGGGAGCTGTTTTTT. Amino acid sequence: CASSPGQGGNTGELFF.

The CDR3 reads CASSQEPDNYEQYF. CDR3 coding DNA: TGCGCCAGCAGCCAAGAACCGGACAACTACGAGCAGTACTTC. J is TRBJ2-7 and V is TRBV4-1, with TRBD1 as a possible D gene (5 bases). The CDR3 is 14 amino acids. The ends were cut back, 0 bases at V and 3 bases at J, with 9 bases in the middle. CDR1 MGHRA and CDR2 YSYEKL come from the germline V gene.

The CDR3 sequence is CASSSTGNTEAFF. The CDR3, as DNA: TGTGCCAGCAGTTCTACAGGGAACACTGAAGCTTTCTTT. The rearrangement links TRBV6-5 to TRBJ1-1, with D possibly TRBD1 on 5 matching bases. V dropped 4 bases and J dropped 1 base, with 7 bases sitting between them. This CDR3 has 13 residues. The V gene's germline CDR1 is MNHEY and CDR2 SVGAGI.

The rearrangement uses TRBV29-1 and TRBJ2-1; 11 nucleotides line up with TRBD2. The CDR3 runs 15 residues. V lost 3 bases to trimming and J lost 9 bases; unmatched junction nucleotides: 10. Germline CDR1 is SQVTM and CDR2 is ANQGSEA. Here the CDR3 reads CSVEETTSGGGEQFF. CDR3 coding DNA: TGCAGCGTTGAGGAGACAACTAGCGGGGGTGGTGAGCAGTTCTTC.

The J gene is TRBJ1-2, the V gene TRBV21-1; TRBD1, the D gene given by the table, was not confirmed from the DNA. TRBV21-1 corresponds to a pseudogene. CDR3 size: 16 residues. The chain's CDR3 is CASSHGQGKRFYGYTF. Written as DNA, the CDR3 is TGTGCCAGCAGCCATGGACAGGGTAAAAGATTCTATGGCTACACCTTC.

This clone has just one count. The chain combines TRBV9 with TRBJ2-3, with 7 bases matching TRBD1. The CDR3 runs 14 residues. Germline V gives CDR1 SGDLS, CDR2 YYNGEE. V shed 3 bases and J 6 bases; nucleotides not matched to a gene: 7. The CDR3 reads CASSAQSRGDTQYF. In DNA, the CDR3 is TGTGCCAGCAGCGCTCAATCCAGGGGGGATACGCAGTATTTT. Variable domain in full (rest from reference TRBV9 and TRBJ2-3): DSGVTQTPKHLITATGQRVTLRCSPRSGDLSVYWYQQSLDQGLQFLIQYYNGEERAKGNILERFSAQQFPDLHSELNLSSLELGDSALYFCASSAQSRGDTQYFGPGTRLTVL.